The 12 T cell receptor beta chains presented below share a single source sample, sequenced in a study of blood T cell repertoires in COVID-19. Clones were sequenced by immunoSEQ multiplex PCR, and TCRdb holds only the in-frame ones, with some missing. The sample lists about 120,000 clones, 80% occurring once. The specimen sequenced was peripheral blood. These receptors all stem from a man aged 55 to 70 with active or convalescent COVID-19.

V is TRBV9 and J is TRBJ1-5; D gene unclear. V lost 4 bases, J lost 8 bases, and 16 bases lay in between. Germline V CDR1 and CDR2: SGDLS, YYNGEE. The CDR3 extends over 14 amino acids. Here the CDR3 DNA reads TGTGCCAGCAGCTCCCAAGAGTGGGGAGAGCCCCAGCATTTT. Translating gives CASSSQEWGEPQHF. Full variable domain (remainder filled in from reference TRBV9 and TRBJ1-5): DSGVTQTPKHLITATGQRVTLRCSPRSGDLSVYWYQQSLDQGLQFLIQYYNGEERAKGNILERFSAQQFPDLHSELNLSSLELGDSALYFCASSSQEWGEPQHFGDGTRLSIL.

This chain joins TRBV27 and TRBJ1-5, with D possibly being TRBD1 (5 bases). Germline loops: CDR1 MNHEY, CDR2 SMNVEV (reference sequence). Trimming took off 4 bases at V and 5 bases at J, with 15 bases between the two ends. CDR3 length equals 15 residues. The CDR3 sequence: CASSYVGGWDQPQHF. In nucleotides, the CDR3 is TGTGCCAGCAGTTACGTCGGGGGTTGGGATCAGCCCCAGCATTTT.

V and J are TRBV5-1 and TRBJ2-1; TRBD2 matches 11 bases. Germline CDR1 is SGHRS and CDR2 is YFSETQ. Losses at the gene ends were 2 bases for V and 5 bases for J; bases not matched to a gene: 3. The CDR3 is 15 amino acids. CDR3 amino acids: CASSFGTSGDNEQFF. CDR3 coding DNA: TGCGCCAGCAGCTTCGGGACTAGCGGAGACAATGAGCAGTTCTTC.

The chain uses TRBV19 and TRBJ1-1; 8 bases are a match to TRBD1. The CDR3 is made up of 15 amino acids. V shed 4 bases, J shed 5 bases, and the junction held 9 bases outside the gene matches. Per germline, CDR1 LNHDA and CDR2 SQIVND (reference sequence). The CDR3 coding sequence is TGTGCCAGTAGTAGCCGGGACAGGAGAAGGACTGAAGCTTTCTTT. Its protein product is CASSSRDRRRTEAFF. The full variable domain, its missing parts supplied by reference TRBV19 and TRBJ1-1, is DGGITQSPKYLFRKEGQNVTLSCEQNLNHDAMYWYRQDPGQGLRLIYYSQIVNDFQKGDIAEGYSVSREKKESFPLTVTSAQKNPTAFYLCASSSRDRRRTEAFFGQGTRLTVV.

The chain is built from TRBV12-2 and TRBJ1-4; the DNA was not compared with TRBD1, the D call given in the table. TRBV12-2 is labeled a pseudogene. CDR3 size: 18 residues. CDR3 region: CASRAPGQVSGTNEKLFF. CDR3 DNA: TGTGCAAGTCGCGCCCCGGGACAGGTCTCGGGAACTAATGAAAAACTGTTTTTT.

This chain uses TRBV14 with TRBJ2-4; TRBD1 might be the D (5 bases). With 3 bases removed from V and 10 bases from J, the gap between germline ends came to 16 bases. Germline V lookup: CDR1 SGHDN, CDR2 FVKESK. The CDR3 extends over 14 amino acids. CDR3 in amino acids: CASSQTVFSGIQYF. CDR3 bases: TGTGCCAGCAGCCAGACAGTTTTTTCCGGGATTCAGTACTTC.

CDR3 sequence reads: CASSFDPTTSEYTQYF. The CDR3 nucleotides read TGTGCCAGCAGTTTCGACCCGACAACTAGCGAGTATACGCAGTATTTT. The chain couples TRBV7-9 to TRBJ2-3, with 7 bases matching TRBD2. The ends lost 6 bases at V and 7 bases at J; junction bases unmatched: 16. The CDR3 has 16 residues. Germline V gene sequence: CDR1 SEHNR, CDR2 FQNEAQ (reference sequence).

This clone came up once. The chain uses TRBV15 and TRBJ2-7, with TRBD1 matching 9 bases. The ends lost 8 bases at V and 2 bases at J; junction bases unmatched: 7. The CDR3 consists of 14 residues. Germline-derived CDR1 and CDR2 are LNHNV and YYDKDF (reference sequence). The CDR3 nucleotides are TGTGCCACCGCCGGGGACAGGGTGGCCTACGAGCAGTACTTC. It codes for CATAGDRVAYEQYF.

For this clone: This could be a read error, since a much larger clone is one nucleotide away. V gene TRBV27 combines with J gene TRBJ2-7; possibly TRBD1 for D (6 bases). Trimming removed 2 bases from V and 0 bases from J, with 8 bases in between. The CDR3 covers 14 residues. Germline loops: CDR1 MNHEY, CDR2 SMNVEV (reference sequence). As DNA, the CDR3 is TGTGCCAGCAGTTTAACAGGGAACTCCTACGAGCAGTACTTC. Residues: CASSLTGNSYEQYF.

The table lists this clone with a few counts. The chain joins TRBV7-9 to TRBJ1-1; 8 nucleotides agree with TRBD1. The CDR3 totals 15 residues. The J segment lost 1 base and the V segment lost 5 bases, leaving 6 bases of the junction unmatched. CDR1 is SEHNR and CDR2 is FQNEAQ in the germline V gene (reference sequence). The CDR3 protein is CASSPYRGANTEAFF. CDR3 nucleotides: TGTGCCAGCAGCCCTTACAGGGGGGCGAACACTGAAGCTTTCTTT. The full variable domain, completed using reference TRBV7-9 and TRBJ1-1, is DTGVSQNPRHKITKRGQNVTFRCDPISEHNRLYWYRQTLGQGPEFLTYFQNEAQLEKSRLLSDRFSAERPKGSFSTLEIQRTEQGDSAMYLCASSPYRGANTEAFFGQGTRLTVV.

This CDR3 reads CASLAGVTNYGYTF. CDR3 DNA sequence: TGTGCCAGCCTTGCCGGGGTAACTAACTATGGCTACACCTTC. The chain couples TRBV2 to TRBJ1-2; D gene unclear. The CDR3 has 14 residues. The V end was cut by 8 bases, the J end by 0 bases, with 13 bases between. Germline lookup yields CDR1 SNHLY and CDR2 FYNNEI.

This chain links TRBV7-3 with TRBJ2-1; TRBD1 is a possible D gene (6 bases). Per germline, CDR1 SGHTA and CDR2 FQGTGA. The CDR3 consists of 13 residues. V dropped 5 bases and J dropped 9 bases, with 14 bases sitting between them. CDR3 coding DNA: TGTGCCAGCAGCCTGCAGGGGATAGGTGAGCAGTTCTTC. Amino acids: CASSLQGIGEQFF.